The T cell receptor (beta chain) described here comes from a study of shared clonotypes between healthy human individuals. The table came from immunoSEQ multiplex PCR; TCRdb's copy has only in-frame clones and leaves some out. Among approximately 1,500,000 clones listed, around 95% were seen once. The CDR3 length is 13 residues. The V and J ends lost 9 bases and 1 base respectively, with 11 bases between them. Germline CDR1 and CDR2: LNHDA and SQIVND (reference sequence). The clonotype comes from a man aged 30 to 45 in good health. Sequenced sample: naive CD4+ T cells sorted from blood. As to subset: CD45RA+ positively selected. V gene TRBV19 combines with J gene TRBJ2-3; a weak D match, TRBD1 (6 bases). The CDR3 reads CARSRQGTDTQYF. The DNA of the CDR3 is TGTGCCAGGTCACGACAGGGCACAGATACGCAGTATTTT.